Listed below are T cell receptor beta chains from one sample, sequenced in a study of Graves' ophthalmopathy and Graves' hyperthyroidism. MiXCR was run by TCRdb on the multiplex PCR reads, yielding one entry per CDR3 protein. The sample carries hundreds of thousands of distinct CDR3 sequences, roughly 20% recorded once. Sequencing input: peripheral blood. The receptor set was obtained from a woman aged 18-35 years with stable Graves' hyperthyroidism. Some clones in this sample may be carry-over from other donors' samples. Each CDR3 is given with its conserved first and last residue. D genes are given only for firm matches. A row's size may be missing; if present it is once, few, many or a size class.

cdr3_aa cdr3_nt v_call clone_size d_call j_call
CASSRTATRVETQYF TGTGCCAGCAGCCGTACAGCGACGCGTGTAGAGACCCAGTACTTC TRBV7-2 once NA TRBJ2-5
CASSPPGVQETQYF TGCGCCAGCAGCCCCCCGGGGGTTCAAGAGACCCAGTACTTC TRBV5-1 many NA TRBJ2-5
CATRTSGRDEQYF TGTGCCACCCGGACTAGCGGGCGGGACGAGCAGTACTTC TRBV28 many TRBD2 TRBJ2-7
CATSTSGGSDTQYF TGTGCCACCTCGACTAGCGGGGGCTCAGATACGCAGTATTTT TRBV10-3 few TRBD2 TRBJ2-3
CASSYSTGQGIYEQYF TGTGCCAGCAGTTACTCGACAGGACAGGGGATCTACGAGCAGTACTTC TRBV6-2/TRBV6-3 many TRBD1 TRBJ2-7
CASTPTVPPEKLFF TGTGCCAGCACCCCGACAGTACCCCCCGAAAAACTGTTTTTT TRBV6-1 many NA TRBJ1-4
CASSPELGTQYF TGTGCCAGCAGTCCCGAACTGGGGACCCAGTACTTC TRBV12-3/TRBV12-4 many NA TRBJ2-5
CSAEDTGLAKNIKYF TGCAGCGCCGAGGATACAGGGCTAGCCAAAAACATTAAGTACTTC TRBV29-1 few NA TRBJ2-4
CSASGTGYGELFF TGCAGTGCTTCCGGGACAGGGTACGGGGAGCTGTTTTTT TRBV20-1 many TRBD1 TRBJ2-2
CASSLESEAYEQYF TGTGCCAGCAGCTTAGAGTCCGAGGCCTACGAGCAGTACTTC TRBV7-2 few NA TRBJ2-7
CASSYPTGWRHTEAFF TGTGCCAGCAGTTACCCCACAGGATGGAGGCACACTGAAGCTTTCTTT TRBV6-2/TRBV6-3 NA NA TRBJ1-1